The present T cell receptor beta chain was sequenced within a study of cytomegalovirus exposure and HLA in healthy donors. Amplification used 60 Vbeta primers and 13 Jbeta primers. TCRdb's copy holds only in-frame clones and misses some; the assay was immunoSEQ multiplex PCR. The sample yields around 130,000 clones, about 85% seen once. V dropped 1 base and J dropped 2 bases, with 12 bases sitting between them. The CDR3 is made up of 15 amino acids. Germline CDR1 and CDR2: SGHRS and YFSETQ. Material: PBMCs. This TCR was recovered from a woman aged 25 to 45 in good health and CMV-seropositive. V gene TRBV5-1 combines with J gene TRBJ1-1; a possible D gene is TRBD1 (5 bases). CDR3 DNA sequence: TGCGCCAGCAGCTTGCAAGGGGCTGAAAACACTGAAGCTTTCTTT. It specifies CASSLQGAENTEAFF.